The 29 T cell receptor beta chains below were found in one sample sequenced in a study of blood T cell repertoires in COVID-19. The protocol was immunoSEQ multiplex PCR, while the TCRdb copy is restricted to in-frame clones and leaves out a portion. The data hold around 58,000 clones, with roughly 90% observed a single time. Input material: peripheral blood. Receptors originate from a human donor with active COVID-19. The donor label of this sample is uncertain.

The rearrangement uses TRBV6-2 or TRBV6-3 and TRBJ2-1; 9 bases agree with TRBD2. This CDR3 has 16 residues. CDR1 is MNHEY and CDR2 is SVGEGT in the germline V gene. V shed 0 bases and J 6 bases; nucleotides not matched to a gene: 6. For the CDR3, the DNA is TGTGCCAGCAGTTACTCAGGGCTAGCGGGGATCAATGAGCAGTTCTTC. Amino acids: CASSYSGLAGINEQFF.

This chain links TRBV6-5 with TRBJ1-1; 7 bases align to TRBD1. The germline gives CDR1 MNHEY, CDR2 SVGAGI. Germline trimming cut 7 bases from V and 8 bases from J; bases unmatched to any gene: 7. The CDR3 has 12 amino acids. The CDR3 DNA sequence: TGTGCCAGCAAGGGGGCCAGGATAGAAGCTTTCTTT. Translation gives CASKGARIEAFF.

This sequence joins TRBV28 and TRBJ1-2; perhaps TRBD1 as D (6 bases). The CDR3 runs 13 residues. V lost 7 bases to trimming and J lost 3 bases, with 12 bases between them. Germline V CDR1 and CDR2: MDHEN, SYDVKM. CDR3 bases: TGTGCCAGCAACCTACAGGGTCACTATGGCTACACCTTC. Translating it yields CASNLQGHYGYTF.

The V and J genes are TRBV3-1 (or the pseudogene TRBV3-2) and TRBJ2-3; no definite D call. This CDR3 is built from 12 residues. V lost 4 bases, J lost 3 bases, and 5 bases lay in between. Germline V lookup: CDR1 LGHDT, CDR2 YNNKEL (reference sequence). The CDR3 is CASSPKTDTQYF. DNA for the CDR3: TGTGCCAGCAGCCCAAAAACAGATACGCAGTATTTT.

The rearrangement uses TRBV5-1 and TRBJ2-3; D perhaps matches TRBD2 (5 bases). The germline V and J ends were trimmed by 4 bases and 3 bases, with 9 bases remaining between them. Germline values: CDR1 SGHRS, CDR2 YFSETQ. The CDR3 has 13 residues. The DNA for the CDR3 is TGCGCCAGCAGCCAGAGGACTACAGATACGCAGTATTTT. Translation gives CASSQRTTDTQYF. Full variable domain (outside the CDR3, taken from reference TRBV5-1 and TRBJ2-3): KAGVTQTPRYLIKTRGQQVTLSCSPISGHRSVSWYQQTPGQGLQFLFEYFSETQRNKGNFPGRFSGRQFSNSRSEMNVSTLELGDSALYLCASSQRTTDTQYFGPGTRLTVL.

This clone was picked up one time. The V and J genes are TRBV30 and TRBJ2-7; D is ambiguous. Germline CDR1 reads GTSNPN; CDR2 reads SVGIG (reference sequence). The V gene lost 1 base and the J gene lost 3 bases, with 16 bases spanning the gap. The length of the CDR3 is 15 residues. The CDR3 loop reads CAWSALDNYGYEQYF. The DNA of the CDR3 is TGTGCCTGGAGTGCCTTGGATAACTATGGCTACGAGCAGTACTTC.

The rearrangement uses TRBV6-5 and TRBJ2-3; 10 bases align to TRBD1. This CDR3 has 15 amino acids. Per the germline V gene, CDR1 is MNHEY and CDR2 is SVGAGI. J lost 6 bases, V lost 6 bases, and 9 bases had no gene match. The CDR3 reads CASRVPGQGLDTQYF. DNA of the CDR3: TGTGCCAGCAGAGTTCCGGGACAGGGGCTTGATACGCAGTATTTT.

This chain connects TRBV12-3 or TRBV12-4 to TRBJ2-1, with 7 bases fitting TRBD2. J was trimmed by 10 bases and V by 6 bases; bases with no gene match: 6. The CDR3 runs 12 residues. The CDR3 bases are TGTGCCAGCAGCCCCCCGGGAGGCGAGCAGTTCTTC. Translation gives CASSPPGGEQFF.

The CDR3: CASSLAGTGELFF. The DNA of the CDR3 is TGTGCCAGCAGCCTAGCGGGGACCGGGGAGCTGTTTTTT. The V gene is TRBV7-3, the J gene TRBJ2-2; TRBD2 aligns across 9 bases. Trimming removed 5 bases from V and 5 bases from J; junction bases left unmatched: 0. The germline V gene has CDR1 SGHTA and CDR2 FQGTGA. The CDR3 has 13 residues.

The chain joins TRBV5-1 to TRBJ1-1, with 9 bases aligning to TRBD1. Trimming took 2 bases from V and 7 from J; bases not matched to a gene: 9. The CDR3 is made up of 15 amino acids. From germline, CDR1 is SGHRS and CDR2 YFSETQ. The CDR3 spells CASSLTGGLGGEAFF. The CDR3, as DNA: TGCGCCAGCAGCTTAACAGGGGGCTTAGGCGGTGAAGCTTTCTTT.

The gene calls are TRBV29-1 and TRBJ2-7; 11 bases fit TRBD1. After removal of 6 bases from V and 6 bases from J, the junction contained 4 bases not matched to a gene. The length of the CDR3 is 12 residues. The germline V gene has CDR1 SQVTM and CDR2 ANQGSEA. The CDR3 spells CSVPGTGGEQYF. Written as DNA, the CDR3 is TGCAGCGTCCCGGGGACAGGGGGCGAGCAGTACTTC.

V usage is TRBV19 and J usage is TRBJ2-3; no reliable D call. This CDR3 has 16 amino acids. Looked up from germline, CDR1 is LNHDA and CDR2 is SQIVND (reference sequence). The germline V and J ends were trimmed by 4 bases and 1 base, with 15 bases remaining between them. The CDR3 loop reads CASSTRRHAGTDTQYF. The DNA for the CDR3 is TGTGCCAGTAGTACCCGCAGGCATGCAGGCACAGATACGCAGTATTTT.

This rearrangement joins TRBV30 to TRBJ2-7; 7 bases match TRBD1. Germline trimming cut 4 bases from V and 7 bases from J; bases unmatched to any gene: 13. Germline V gives CDR1 GTSNPN, CDR2 SVGIG (reference sequence). CDR3 length: 14 amino acids. The CDR3 sequence is CAWMGLTGTREQYF. CDR3 nucleotide sequence: TGTGCCTGGATGGGGCTGACAGGGACCAGGGAGCAGTACTTC.

The CDR3 region has the DNA TGTGCCAGCAGCCAAGTTCAGGGTGGCTACACCTTC. Its translation is CASSQVQGGYTF. This chain uses TRBV3-1 (or the pseudogene TRBV3-2) with TRBJ1-2; possibly TRBD1 for D (5 bases). Germline V gene data show CDR1 as LGHDT and CDR2 as YNNKEL (reference sequence). Trimming took 1 base from V and 7 from J, leaving 7 bases between them. This CDR3 spans 12 amino acids.

The chain links TRBV27 to TRBJ1-2; D may be TRBD1 (5 bases). The CDR3 extends over 14 amino acids. Germline CDR1 is MNHEY and CDR2 is SMNVEV (reference sequence). V was trimmed by 6 bases and J by 0 bases, leaving 11 bases between them. Here the CDR3 DNA reads TGTGCCAGCAGGGTGGCAGGGTCTAACTATGGCTACACCTTC. Encoded protein: CASRVAGSNYGYTF.

This clone has only one observation. Here the CDR3 DNA reads TGTGCCAGCAGCACACAGCGGCGGTGGGTTCGGACTGAAGCTTTCTTT. It is translated as CASSTQRRWVRTEAFF. The chain links TRBV7-3 to TRBJ1-1, with D unclear. The V gene's germline CDR1 is SGHTA and CDR2 FQGTGA. This CDR3 has 16 amino acids. V lost 5 bases and J 5 bases, leaving 21 bases between the germline ends.

This chain joins TRBV10-3 and TRBJ1-1, with D possibly TRBD1 on 6 matching bases. CDR1 ENHRY and CDR2 SYGVKD come from the germline V gene. Trimming took off 3 bases at V and 0 bases at J, with 17 bases between the two ends. The CDR3 loop spans 17 amino acids. This CDR3 reads CAISDSPGGDLNTEAFF. CDR3 sequence (DNA): TGTGCCATCAGTGACTCCCCGGGGGGCGACCTGAACACTGAAGCTTTCTTT.

J is TRBJ2-3 and V is TRBV10-1; 8 nucleotides align to TRBD1. The germline CDR1 and CDR2 sequences are WNHNN and SYGVQD (reference sequence). The CDR3 is 14 residues long. The junction had 4 bases not matched to a gene; V was cut back by 7 bases and J by 1 base. The CDR3 coding sequence is TGCGCCAGCACACCGGGACAGGGCACAGATACGCAGTATTTT. This translates into CASTPGQGTDTQYF.

The chain couples TRBV5-8 to TRBJ1-2, with 8 nucleotides matching TRBD1. V trimming: 4 bases; J trimming: 4 bases; junction bases outside the gene matches: 9. Germline V CDR1 and CDR2: SGHTS, YDEGEE. This CDR3 is 15 amino acids long. The CDR3, as DNA: TGTGCCAGCAGCGGAGTGAGGACAGGGACCTATGGCTACACCTTC. This sequence encodes CASSGVRTGTYGYTF.

The rearrangement joins TRBV19 to TRBJ2-5; 7 bases are a match to TRBD1. CDR3 length: 14 residues. Trimming took 5 bases from V and 2 from J; bases not matched to a gene: 5. The germline V gene has CDR1 LNHDA and CDR2 SQIVND (reference sequence). CDR3 in amino acids: CASSQIQGQETQYF. The CDR3 DNA is TGTGCCAGTAGTCAAATACAGGGGCAAGAGACCCAGTACTTC.

The chain links TRBV7-9 to TRBJ1-1, with D tentatively TRBD1 (6 bases). This CDR3 region has 13 residues. Trimming pared 1 base from V and 8 bases from J, leaving 11 bases between. CDR1 is SEHNR, CDR2 FQNEAQ, per germline (reference sequence). CDR3 sequence: CASSLGGTMEAFF. The DNA for the CDR3 is TGTGCCAGCAGCTTAGGGGGGACAATGGAAGCTTTCTTT.

The chain carries TRBV9 and TRBJ1-1; 7 positions agree with TRBD1. The V gene's germline CDR1 is SGDLS and CDR2 YYNGEE. This CDR3 has 18 residues. V dropped 4 bases and J dropped 9; count of bases not matched to a gene: 24. The CDR3: CASSPPPPQPPGTEKAFF. For the CDR3, the DNA is TGTGCCAGCAGCCCCCCCCCTCCCCAACCACCCGGGACAGAGAAAGCTTTCTTT.

The CDR3 region is CASSLRPGTGGGRETQYF. The CDR3 nucleotides read TGTGCCAGCAGCTTGCGGCCCGGGACAGGGGGTGGGAGAGAGACCCAGTACTTC. V and J are TRBV5-5 and TRBJ2-5; the match to TRBD1 covers 11 bases. With V trimmed by 1 base and J by 4 bases, 12 bases remained unmatched. Germline V gives CDR1 SGHKS, CDR2 YYEKEE (reference sequence). There are 18 residues in the CDR3.

The chain links TRBV6-2 or TRBV6-3 to TRBJ1-1; 9 bases line up with TRBD1. V dropped 6 bases and J dropped 5; count of bases not matched to a gene: 10. This CDR3 contains 15 residues. Germline values: CDR1 MNHEY, CDR2 SVGEGT. The CDR3 spells CASSLSDRGRTEAFF. The CDR3 DNA reads TGTGCCAGCAGCTTGTCGGACAGGGGAAGGACTGAAGCTTTCTTT.

This chain uses TRBV9 with TRBJ2-2, with D unclear. This CDR3 contains 14 residues. Germline CDR1 is SGDLS and CDR2 is YYNGEE. Trimming stripped 3 bases from V and 6 bases from J, with 12 bases between. The CDR3 is CASSAQFAAGELFF. The CDR3, as DNA: TGTGCCAGCAGCGCCCAGTTCGCCGCCGGGGAGCTGTTTTTT.

The rearrangement links TRBV5-1 to TRBJ2-1; 7 bases map to TRBD2. The length of the CDR3 is 15 residues. Per the germline V gene, CDR1 is SGHRS and CDR2 is YFSETQ. V was pared by 5 bases and J by 5 bases, with 10 bases of the junction left unmatched. CDR3: CASSQVGGRNNEQFF. CDR3 sequence (DNA): TGCGCCAGCAGTCAAGTCGGCGGGAGAAACAATGAGCAGTTCTTC.

This clone was seen just once. The rearrangement joins TRBV10-2 to TRBJ2-3, with a possible D match to TRBD2 (6 bases). The CDR3 consists of 16 residues. Trimming cost V 5 bases and J 4 bases, with 19 bases left between them. Looked up from germline, CDR1 is WSHSY and CDR2 is SAAADI. CDR3 in DNA: TGCGCCAGCAGTCCCACCCAGCGGGTCGAATCAGATACGCAGTATTTT. Its protein product is CASSPTQRVESDTQYF.

This chain links TRBV5-6 with TRBJ1-2; the D is unclear. The CDR3 consists of 18 residues. The V end was cut by 2 bases, the J end by 2 bases, with 22 bases between. Germline V gene sequence: CDR1 SGHDT, CDR2 YYEEEE. The CDR3 DNA follows: TGTGCCAGCAGCTTCCCAGGATACGGTGGTGGTCTGAACTATGGCTACACCTTC. It translates to CASSFPGYGGGLNYGYTF.

The gene calls are TRBV5-1 and TRBJ2-1; D is possibly TRBD2 (5 bases). CDR1 and CDR2 (germline): SGHRS, YFSETQ. The CDR3 covers 16 residues. V lost 0 bases, J lost 4 bases, and 14 bases lay in between. CDR3: CASSLVAGLGYNEQFF. The CDR3 DNA is TGCGCCAGCAGCTTGGTAGCAGGACTGGGGTACAATGAGCAGTTCTTC. Together with reference TRBV5-1 and TRBJ2-1, the CDR3 gives the full variable domain: KAGVTQTPRYLIKTRGQQVTLSCSPISGHRSVSWYQQTPGQGLQFLFEYFSETQRNKGNFPGRFSGRQFSNSRSEMNVSTLELGDSALYLCASSLVAGLGYNEQFFGPGTRLTVL.